The entry below describes one T cell receptor beta chain. Its specificity is unknown. This sample stems from a study of cytomegalovirus exposure and HLA in healthy donors. Notes on the study in general: Sequencing depth roughly uniform across donors was assumed in presence/absence analyses. 150 or so TCR beta chains were listed as cytomegalovirus-associated.

Trimming left V 1 base short and J 6 bases short, with 15 bases between. Germline assignment: CDR1 LGHNA and CDR2 YNFKEQ. This CDR3 region has 15 residues. PCR used 60 Vbeta primers and 13 Jbeta primers. Only in-frame clones appear in the TCRdb table, and some are missing; sequencing was by immunoSEQ multiplex PCR. The profile shows 150,000 to 200,000 clones, 80% to 90% of them singletons. This TCR was recovered from a woman aged 45-60 years in good health and CMV-seronegative. The source material was PBMCs. This sequence joins TRBV4-2 and TRBJ1-1, with D maybe TRBD1 (5 bases). CDR3 loop: CASSQGGVGFAEAFF. In DNA form, the CDR3 reads TGTGCCAGCAGCCAAGGGGGGGTTGGGTTTGCTGAAGCTTTCTTT.